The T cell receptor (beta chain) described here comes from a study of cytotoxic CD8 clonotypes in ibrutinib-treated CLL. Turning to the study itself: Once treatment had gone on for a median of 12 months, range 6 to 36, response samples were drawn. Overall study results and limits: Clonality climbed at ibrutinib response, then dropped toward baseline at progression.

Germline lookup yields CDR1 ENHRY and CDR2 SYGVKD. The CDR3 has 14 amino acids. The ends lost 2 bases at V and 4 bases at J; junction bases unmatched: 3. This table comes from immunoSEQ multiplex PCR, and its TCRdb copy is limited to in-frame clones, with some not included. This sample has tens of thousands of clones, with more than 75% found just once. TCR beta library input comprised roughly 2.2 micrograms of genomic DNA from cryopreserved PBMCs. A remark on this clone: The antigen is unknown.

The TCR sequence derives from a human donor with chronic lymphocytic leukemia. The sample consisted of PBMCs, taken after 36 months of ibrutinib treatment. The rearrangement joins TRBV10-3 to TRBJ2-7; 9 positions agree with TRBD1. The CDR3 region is CAISEPQGAYEQYF. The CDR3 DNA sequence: TGTGCCATCAGTGAGCCACAGGGGGCGTACGAGCAGTACTTC.